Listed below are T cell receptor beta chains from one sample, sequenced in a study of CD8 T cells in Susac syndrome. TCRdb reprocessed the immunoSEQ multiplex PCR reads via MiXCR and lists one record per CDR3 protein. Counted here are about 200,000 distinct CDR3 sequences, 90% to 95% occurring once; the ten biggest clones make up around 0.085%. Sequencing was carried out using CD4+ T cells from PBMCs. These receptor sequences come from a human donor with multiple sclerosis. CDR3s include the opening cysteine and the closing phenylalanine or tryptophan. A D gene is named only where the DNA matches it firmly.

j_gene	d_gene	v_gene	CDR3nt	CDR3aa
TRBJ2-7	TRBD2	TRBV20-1	TGCAGTGCTTTAGCGGGAGGGCCTATCGACGAGCAGTACTTC	CSALAGGPIDEQYF
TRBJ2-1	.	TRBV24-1	TGTGCCACCAGTTACCCCAGGGGCGCCTACAATGAGCAGTTCTTC	CATSYPRGAYNEQFF
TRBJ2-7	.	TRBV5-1	TGCACCAGCAGCTTCGGGCAGGGTACCTACGAGCAGTACTTC	CTSSFGQGTYEQYF
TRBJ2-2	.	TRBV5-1	TGCGCCAGCAGATCAGGGGCCGGGAGTGTCGGCGGGGAGCTGTTTTTT	CASRSGAGSVGGELFF
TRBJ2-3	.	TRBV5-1	TGCGCCAGCAGCTTGGGCCAGAGCCCAGATACGCAGTATTTT	CASSLGQSPDTQYF
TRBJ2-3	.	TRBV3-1	TGTGCCAGCAGCCTATGGACCGCGGTCGATACGCAGTATTTT	CASSLWTAVDTQYF
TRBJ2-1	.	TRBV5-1	TGCGCCAGCAGCTTGGTAGCACGCCGAGGCGCCTACAATGAGCAGTTCTTC	CASSLVARRGAYNEQFF
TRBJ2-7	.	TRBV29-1	TGCAGCGTTGGTCCGGGACCCGGCGAGCAGTACTTC	CSVGPGPGEQYF
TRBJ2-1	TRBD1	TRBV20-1	TGCAGTGCCAAAGACGGGACAGGGAAGGTCAATGAGCAGTTCTTC	CSAKDGTGKVNEQFF
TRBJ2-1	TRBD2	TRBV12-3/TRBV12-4	TGTGCCAGCAGACTAAGCGGGAGCGATGAGCAGTTCTTC	CASRLSGSDEQFF
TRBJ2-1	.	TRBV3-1	TGTGCCAGCAGCCATGGGGCCAGCTCCTACAATGAGCAGTTCTTC	CASSHGASSYNEQFF
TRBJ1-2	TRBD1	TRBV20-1	TGCAGTGCACCGGGACAGGGGGCGATCGGCTACACCTTC	CSAPGQGAIGYTF
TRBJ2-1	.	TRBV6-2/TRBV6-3	TGTGCCAGCAGTTACCGTTTTCATCTGGGCTCGAGTGAGCAGTTCTTC	CASSYRFHLGSSEQFF
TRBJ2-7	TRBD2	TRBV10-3	TGTGCCATCAGTGAGTCGGGAGGACAGGCGAGCGGGAGGGCCTACGAGCAGTACTTC	CAISESGGQASGRAYEQYF
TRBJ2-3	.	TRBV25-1	TGTGCCAGCATCTCTGCGCTTGGAGGTACGCAGTATTTT	CASISALGGTQYF
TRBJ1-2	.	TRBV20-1	TGCAGTGCTAGAGTATGGTCCGCTGTTGACTATGGCTACACCTTC	CSARVWSAVDYGYTF
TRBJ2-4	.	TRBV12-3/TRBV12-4	TGTGCCAGTTCCTGGGCCCACCCGAGGAACATTCAGTACTTC	CASSWAHPRNIQYF
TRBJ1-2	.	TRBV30	TGTGCCTGGACCGGAAGGGAGATCTATGGCTACACCTTC	CAWTGREIYGYTF
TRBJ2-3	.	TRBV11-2	TGTGCCAGCAGCTTAGTGGGCTCAGATACGCAGTATTTT	CASSLVGSDTQYF
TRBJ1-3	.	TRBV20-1	TGCAGTGCTAGACTCGGACGGTCTGGAAACACCATATATTTT	CSARLGRSGNTIYF
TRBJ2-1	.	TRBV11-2	TGTGCCAGCAGTCAAACGGGGGACCCCTACAATGAGCAGTTCTTC	CASSQTGDPYNEQFF